One T cell receptor (beta chain) is described in this entry. Between the trimmed V and J ends, which lost 6 bases and 2 bases, there was a span of 17 bases. Germline lookup yields CDR1 SGDLS and CDR2 YYNGEE. The CDR3 totals 15 residues. Preparation of the TCRbeta library involved a method that used unique molecular identifiers. From the PCR reads, TCRdb called clonotypes with MiXCR, one entry per CDR3 protein. The data contain about 600,000 distinct CDR3 sequences, over 9.5% of them singletons. This record comes from a study of T-cell reconstitution after alpha-beta-depleted transplantation in children.

The sequence was collected from a human donor who donated a stem cell graft to a child with acute myeloid leukemia. The material was PBMCs from the stem cell graft donor, obtained from the stem cell graft. V gene TRBV9 combines with J gene TRBJ1-1; the D gene is possibly TRBD1 (6 bases). The CDR3 DNA reads TGTGCCAGCACCTCACCGGGACATTCAAACACTGAAGCTTTCTTT. Amino acid sequence: CASTSPGHSNTEAFF.